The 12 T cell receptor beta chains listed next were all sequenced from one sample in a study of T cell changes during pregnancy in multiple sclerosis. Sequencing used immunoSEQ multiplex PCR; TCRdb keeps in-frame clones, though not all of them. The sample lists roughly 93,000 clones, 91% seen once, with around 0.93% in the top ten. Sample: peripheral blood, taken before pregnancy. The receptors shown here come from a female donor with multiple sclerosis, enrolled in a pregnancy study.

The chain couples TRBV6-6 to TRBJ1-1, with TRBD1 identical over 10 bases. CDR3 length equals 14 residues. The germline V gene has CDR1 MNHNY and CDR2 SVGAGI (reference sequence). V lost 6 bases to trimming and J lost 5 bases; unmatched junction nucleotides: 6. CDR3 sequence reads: CASSQGQGQTEAFF. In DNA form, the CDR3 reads TGTGCCAGCAGCCAGGGACAGGGGCAAACTGAAGCTTTCTTT.

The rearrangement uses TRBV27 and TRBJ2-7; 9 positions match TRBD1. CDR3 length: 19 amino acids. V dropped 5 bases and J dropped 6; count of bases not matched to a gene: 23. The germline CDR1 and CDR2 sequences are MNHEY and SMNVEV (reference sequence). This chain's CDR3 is CASSPPGGTGKGWAREQYF. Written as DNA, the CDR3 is TGTGCCAGCAGTCCGCCAGGAGGGACAGGGAAGGGTTGGGCTCGCGAGCAGTACTTC.

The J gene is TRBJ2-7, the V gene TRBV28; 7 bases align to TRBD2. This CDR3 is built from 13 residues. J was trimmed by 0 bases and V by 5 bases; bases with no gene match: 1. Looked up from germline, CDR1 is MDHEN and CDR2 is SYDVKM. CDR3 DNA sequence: TGTGCCAGCAGTGGGGAGGGCTCCTACGAGCAGTACTTC. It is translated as CASSGEGSYEQYF. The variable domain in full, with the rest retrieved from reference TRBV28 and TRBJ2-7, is DVKVTQSSRYLVKRTGEKVFLECVQDMDHENMFWYRQDPGLGLRLIYFSYDVKMKEKGDIPEGYSVSREKKERFSLILESASTNQTSMYLCASSGEGSYEQYFGPGTRLTVT.

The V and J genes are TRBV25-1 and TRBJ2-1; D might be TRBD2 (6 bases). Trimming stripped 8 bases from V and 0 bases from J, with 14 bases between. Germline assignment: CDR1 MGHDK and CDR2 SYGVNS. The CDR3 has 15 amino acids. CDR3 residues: CASWGVQSSYNEQFF. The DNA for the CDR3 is TGTGCCAGCTGGGGGGTTCAGAGCTCCTACAATGAGCAGTTCTTC.

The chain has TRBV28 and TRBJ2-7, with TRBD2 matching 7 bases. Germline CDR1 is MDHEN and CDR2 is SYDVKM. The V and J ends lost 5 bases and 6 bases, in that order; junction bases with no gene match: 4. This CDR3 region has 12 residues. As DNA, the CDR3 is TGTGCCAGCAGTCTTCCGGGGGGCGAGCAGTACTTC. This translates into CASSLPGGEQYF. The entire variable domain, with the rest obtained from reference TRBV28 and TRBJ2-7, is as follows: DVKVTQSSRYLVKRTGEKVFLECVQDMDHENMFWYRQDPGLGLRLIYFSYDVKMKEKGDIPEGYSVSREKKERFSLILESASTNQTSMYLCASSLPGGEQYFGPGTRLTVT.

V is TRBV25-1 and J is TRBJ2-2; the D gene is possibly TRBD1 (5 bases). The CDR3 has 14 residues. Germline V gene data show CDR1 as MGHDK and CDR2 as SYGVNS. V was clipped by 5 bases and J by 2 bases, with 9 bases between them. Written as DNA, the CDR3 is TGTGCCAGCAGTATTGACAGTAACACCGGGGAGCTGTTTTTT. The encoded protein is CASSIDSNTGELFF.

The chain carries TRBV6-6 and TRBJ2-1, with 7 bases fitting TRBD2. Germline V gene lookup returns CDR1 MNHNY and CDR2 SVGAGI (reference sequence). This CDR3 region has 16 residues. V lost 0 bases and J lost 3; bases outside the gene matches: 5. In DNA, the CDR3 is TGTGCCAGCAGTTACTCGATAGCGGGTCGCTACAATGAGCAGTTCTTC. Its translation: CASSYSIAGRYNEQFF.

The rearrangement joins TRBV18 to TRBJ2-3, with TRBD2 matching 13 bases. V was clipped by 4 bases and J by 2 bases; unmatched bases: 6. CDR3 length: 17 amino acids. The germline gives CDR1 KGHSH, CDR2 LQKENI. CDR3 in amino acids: CASSLTGLAGITDTQYF. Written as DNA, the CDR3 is TGTGCCAGCTCACTTACGGGACTAGCGGGGATCACAGATACGCAGTATTTT.

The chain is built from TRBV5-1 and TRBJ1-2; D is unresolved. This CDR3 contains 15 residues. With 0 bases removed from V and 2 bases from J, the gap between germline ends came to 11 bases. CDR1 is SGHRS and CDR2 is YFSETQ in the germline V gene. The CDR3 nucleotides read TGCGCCAGCAGCTTGGACGGGGTGGGGAACTATGGCTACACCTTC. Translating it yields CASSLDGVGNYGYTF.

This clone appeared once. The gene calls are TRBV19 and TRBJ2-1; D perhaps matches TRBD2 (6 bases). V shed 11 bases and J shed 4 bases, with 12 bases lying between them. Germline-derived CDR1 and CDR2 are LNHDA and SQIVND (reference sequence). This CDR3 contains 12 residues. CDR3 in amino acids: CAAGRSYNEQFF. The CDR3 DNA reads TGTGCCGCGGGACGGAGTTACAATGAGCAGTTCTTC. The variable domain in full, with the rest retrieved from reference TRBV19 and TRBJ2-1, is DGGITQSPKYLFRKEGQNVTLSCEQNLNHDAMYWYRQDPGQGLRLIYYSQIVNDFQKGDIAEGYSVSREKKESFPLTVTSAQKNPTAFYLCAAGRSYNEQFFGPGTRLTVL.

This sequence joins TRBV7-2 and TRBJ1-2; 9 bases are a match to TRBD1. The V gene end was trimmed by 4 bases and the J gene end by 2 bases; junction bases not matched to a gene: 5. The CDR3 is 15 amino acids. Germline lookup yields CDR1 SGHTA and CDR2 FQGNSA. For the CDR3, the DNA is TGTGCCAGCAGCTCCGTGACAGGGGGGAACTATGGCTACACCTTC. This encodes CASSSVTGGNYGYTF.

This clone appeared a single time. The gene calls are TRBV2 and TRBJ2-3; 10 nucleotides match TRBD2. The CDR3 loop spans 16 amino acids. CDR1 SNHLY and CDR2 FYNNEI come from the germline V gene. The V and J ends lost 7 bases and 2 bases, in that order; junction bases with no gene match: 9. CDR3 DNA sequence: TGTGCCAGCATAGCGGGGGGCCGCCCCATCACAGATACGCAGTATTTT. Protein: CASIAGGRPITDTQYF.